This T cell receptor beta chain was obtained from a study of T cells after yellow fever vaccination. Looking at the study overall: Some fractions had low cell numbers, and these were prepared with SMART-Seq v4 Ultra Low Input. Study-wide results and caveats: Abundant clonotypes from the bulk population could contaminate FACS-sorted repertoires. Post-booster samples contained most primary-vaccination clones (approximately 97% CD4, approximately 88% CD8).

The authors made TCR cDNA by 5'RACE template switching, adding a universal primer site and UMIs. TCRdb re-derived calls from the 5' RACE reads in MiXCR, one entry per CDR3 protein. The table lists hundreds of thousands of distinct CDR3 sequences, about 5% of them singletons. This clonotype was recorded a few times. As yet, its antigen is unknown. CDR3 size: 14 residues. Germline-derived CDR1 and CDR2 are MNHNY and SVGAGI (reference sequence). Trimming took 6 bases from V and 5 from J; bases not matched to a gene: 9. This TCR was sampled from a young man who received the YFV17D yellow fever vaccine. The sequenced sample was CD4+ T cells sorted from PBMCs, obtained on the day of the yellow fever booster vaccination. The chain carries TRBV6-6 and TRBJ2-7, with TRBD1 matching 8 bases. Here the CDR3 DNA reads TGTGCCAGCAGGGGCGGAGACAGGGGCCACGAGCAGTACTTC. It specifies CASRGGDRGHEQYF.